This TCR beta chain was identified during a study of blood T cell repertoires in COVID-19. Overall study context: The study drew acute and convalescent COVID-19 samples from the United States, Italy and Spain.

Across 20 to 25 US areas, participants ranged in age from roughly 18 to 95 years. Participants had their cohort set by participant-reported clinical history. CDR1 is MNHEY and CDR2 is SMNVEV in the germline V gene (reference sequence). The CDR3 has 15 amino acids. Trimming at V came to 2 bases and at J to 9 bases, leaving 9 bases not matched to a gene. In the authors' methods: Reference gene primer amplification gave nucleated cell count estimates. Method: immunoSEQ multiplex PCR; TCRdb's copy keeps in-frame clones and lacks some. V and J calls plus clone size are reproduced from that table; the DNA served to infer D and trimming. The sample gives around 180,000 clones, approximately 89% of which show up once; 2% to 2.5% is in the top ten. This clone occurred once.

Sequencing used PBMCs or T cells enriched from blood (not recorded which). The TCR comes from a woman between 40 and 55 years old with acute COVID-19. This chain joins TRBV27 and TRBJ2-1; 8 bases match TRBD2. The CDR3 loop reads CASSLNYDGGGEQFF. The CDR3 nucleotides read TGTGCCAGCAGTTTAAACTACGACGGGGGGGGTGAGCAGTTCTTC.